This TCR beta chain was identified during a study of T cell repertoires in cytomegalovirus infection. At the level of the study: The public TCR beta signatures pointed to both CMV infection and matching HLA type.

One entry per CDR3 protein results from TCRdb running MiXCR on the reads. The data show about 300,000 distinct CDR3 sequences, around 10% seen once. From germline, CDR1 is DFQATT and CDR2 SNEGSKA (reference sequence). The CDR3 runs 16 residues. Sequencing input: PBMCs. The origin of this receptor is a human donor in good health (CMV status not recorded). Some clones in this sample may be carry-over from other donors' samples. This chain links TRBV20-1 with TRBJ2-1, with 16 bases aligning to TRBD2. The CDR3 here is CGGTSGGARPSNEQFF. The CDR3 DNA sequence: TGCGGGGGGACTAGCGGGGGGGCTCGCCCCAGCAATGAGCAGTTCTTC.